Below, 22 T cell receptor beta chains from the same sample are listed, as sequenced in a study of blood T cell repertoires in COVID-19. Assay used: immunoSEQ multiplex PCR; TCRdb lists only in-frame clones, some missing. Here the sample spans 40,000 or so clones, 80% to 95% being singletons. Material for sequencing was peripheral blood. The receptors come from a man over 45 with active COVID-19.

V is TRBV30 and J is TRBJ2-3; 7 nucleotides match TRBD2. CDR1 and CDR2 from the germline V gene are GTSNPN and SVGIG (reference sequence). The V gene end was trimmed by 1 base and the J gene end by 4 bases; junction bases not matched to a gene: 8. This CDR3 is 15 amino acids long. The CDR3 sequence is CAWSELAGVSDTQYF. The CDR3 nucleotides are TGTGCCTGGAGTGAGCTGGCGGGGGTGTCAGATACGCAGTATTTT.

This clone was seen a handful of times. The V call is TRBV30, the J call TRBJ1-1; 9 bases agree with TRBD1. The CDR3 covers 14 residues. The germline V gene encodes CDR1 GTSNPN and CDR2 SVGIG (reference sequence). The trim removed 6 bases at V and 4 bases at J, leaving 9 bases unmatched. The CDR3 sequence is CACSLTGGRTEAFF. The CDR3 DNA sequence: TGTGCCTGTAGCTTAACAGGGGGCCGCACTGAAGCTTTCTTT.

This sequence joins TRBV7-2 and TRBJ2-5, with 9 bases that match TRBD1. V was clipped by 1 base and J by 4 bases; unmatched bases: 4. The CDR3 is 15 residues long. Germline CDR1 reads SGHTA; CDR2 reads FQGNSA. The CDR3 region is CASSLGTGDGETQYF. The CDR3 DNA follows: TGTGCCAGCAGCTTAGGGACAGGGGATGGAGAGACCCAGTACTTC.

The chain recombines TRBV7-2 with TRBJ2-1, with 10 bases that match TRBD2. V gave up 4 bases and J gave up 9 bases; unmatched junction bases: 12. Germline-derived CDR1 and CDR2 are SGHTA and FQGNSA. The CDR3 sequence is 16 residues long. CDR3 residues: CASSSQREGRLSEQFF. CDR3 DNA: TGTGCCAGCAGCTCGCAGCGGGAGGGCCGCTTGAGTGAGCAGTTCTTC. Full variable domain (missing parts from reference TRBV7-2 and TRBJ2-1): GAGVSQSPSNKVTEKGKDVELRCDPISGHTALYWYRQSLGQGLEFLIYFQGNSAPDKSGLPSDRFSAERTGGSVSTLTIQRTQQEDSAVYLCASSSQREGRLSEQFFGPGTRLTVL.

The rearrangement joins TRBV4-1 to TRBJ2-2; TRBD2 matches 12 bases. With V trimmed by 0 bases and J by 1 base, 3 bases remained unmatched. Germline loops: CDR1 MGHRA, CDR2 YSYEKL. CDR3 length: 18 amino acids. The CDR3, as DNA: TGCGCCAGCAGCCAAGATTCGGGACTAGCGGGGAACACCGGGGAGCTGTTTTTT. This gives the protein CASSQDSGLAGNTGELFF.

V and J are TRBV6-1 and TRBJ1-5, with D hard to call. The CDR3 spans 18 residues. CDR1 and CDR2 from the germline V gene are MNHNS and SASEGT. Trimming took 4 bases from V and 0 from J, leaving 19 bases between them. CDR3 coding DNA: TGTGCCAGCAGTGGCGTAGAGAACAGAATATTTAGCAATCAGCCCCAGCATTTT. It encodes CASSGVENRIFSNQPQHF.

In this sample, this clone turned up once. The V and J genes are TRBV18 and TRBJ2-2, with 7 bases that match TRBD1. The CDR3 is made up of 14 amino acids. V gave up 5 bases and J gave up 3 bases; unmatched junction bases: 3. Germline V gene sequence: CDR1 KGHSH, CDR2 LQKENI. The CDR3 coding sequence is TGTGCCAGCTCATCGGGACAGTACACCGGGGAGCTGTTTTTT. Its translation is CASSSGQYTGELFF.

The CDR3 DNA sequence: TGTGCCAGCACCCGGGACAGGGATTCAGAAAAACTGTTTTTT. Amino acid sequence: CASTRDRDSEKLFF. The chain employs TRBV6-5 and TRBJ1-4, with 9 bases matching TRBD1. There are 14 residues in the CDR3. Trimming took 7 bases from V and 8 from J; bases not matched to a gene: 8. Germline CDR1 MNHEY, CDR2 SVGAGI.

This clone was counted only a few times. The CDR3 loop reads CASSYSRRGGTGELFF. DNA of the CDR3: TGTGCCAGCAGTTACTCGAGGCGGGGGGGCACCGGGGAGCTGTTTTTT. The chain joins TRBV6-5 to TRBJ2-2, with 9 nucleotides matching TRBD2. With V trimmed by 0 bases and J by 4 bases, 3 bases remained unmatched. The CDR3 length is 16 residues. CDR1 and CDR2 from the germline V gene are MNHEY and SVGAGI.

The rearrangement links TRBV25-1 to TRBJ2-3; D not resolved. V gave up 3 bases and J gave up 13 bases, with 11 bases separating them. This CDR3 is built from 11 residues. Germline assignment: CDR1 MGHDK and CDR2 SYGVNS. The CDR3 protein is CASSDYGGKYF. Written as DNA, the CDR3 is TGTGCCAGCAGTGATTACGGCGGAAAGTATTTT.

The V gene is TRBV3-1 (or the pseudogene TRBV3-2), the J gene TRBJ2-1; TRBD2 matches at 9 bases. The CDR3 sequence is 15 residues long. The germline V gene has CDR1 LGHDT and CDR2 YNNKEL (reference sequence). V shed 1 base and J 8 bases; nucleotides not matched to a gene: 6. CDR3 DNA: TGTGCCAGCAGCCAAGGCGGGGGGGCCTTCGATGAGCAGTTCTTC. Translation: CASSQGGGAFDEQFF.

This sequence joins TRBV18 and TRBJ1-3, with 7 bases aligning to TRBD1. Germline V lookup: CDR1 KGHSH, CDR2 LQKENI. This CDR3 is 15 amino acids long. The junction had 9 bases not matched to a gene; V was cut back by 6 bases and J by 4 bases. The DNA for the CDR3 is TGTGCCAGCTCGTCCGGGACAGACCTCGGAAACACCATATATTTT. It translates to CASSSGTDLGNTIYF.

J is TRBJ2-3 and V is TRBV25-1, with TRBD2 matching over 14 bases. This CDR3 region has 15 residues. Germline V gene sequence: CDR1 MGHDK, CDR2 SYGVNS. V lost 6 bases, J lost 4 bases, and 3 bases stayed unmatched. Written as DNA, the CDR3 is TGTGCCAGCAGCGAGACTAGCGGGGGGGCAGATACGCAGTATTTT. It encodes CASSETSGGADTQYF.

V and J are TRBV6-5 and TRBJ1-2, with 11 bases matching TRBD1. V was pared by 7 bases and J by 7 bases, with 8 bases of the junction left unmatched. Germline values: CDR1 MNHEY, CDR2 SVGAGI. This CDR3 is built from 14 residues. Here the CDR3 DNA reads TGTGCCAGCACTCCTGGACAGGGGGCAAGTGGCTACACCTTC. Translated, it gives CASTPGQGASGYTF.

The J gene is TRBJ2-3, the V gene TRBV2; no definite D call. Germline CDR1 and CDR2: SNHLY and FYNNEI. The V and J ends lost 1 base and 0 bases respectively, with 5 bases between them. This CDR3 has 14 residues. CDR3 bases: TGTGCCAGCAGTGAAGGCGGTAGCACAGATACGCAGTATTTT. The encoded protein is CASSEGGSTDTQYF.

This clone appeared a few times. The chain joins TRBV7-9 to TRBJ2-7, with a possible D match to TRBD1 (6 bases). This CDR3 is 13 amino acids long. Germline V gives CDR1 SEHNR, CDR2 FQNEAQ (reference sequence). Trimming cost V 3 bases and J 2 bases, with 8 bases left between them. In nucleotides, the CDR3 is TGTGCCAGCAGCTTTCCAGGGGCCTACGAGCAGTACTTC. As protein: CASSFPGAYEQYF.

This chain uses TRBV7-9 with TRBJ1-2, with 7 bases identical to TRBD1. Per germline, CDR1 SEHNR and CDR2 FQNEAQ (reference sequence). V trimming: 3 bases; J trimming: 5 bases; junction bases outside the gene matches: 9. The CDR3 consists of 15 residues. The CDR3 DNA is TGTGCCAGCAGCTTGGCAGGGGGAGAGACATATGGCTACACCTTC. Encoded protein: CASSLAGGETYGYTF.

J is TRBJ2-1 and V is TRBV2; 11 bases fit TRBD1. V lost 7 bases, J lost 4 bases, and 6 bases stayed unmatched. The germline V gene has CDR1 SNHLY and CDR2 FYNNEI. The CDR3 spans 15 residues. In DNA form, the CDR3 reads TGTGCCAGCAAATCGGGACAGGGGGTATACAATGAGCAGTTCTTC. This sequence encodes CASKSGQGVYNEQFF. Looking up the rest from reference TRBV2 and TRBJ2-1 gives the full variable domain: EPEVTQTPSHQVTQMGQEVILRCVPISNHLYFYWYRQILGQKVEFLVSFYNNEISEKSEIFDDQFSVERPDGSNFTLKIRSTKLEDSAMYFCASKSGQGVYNEQFFGPGTRLTVL.

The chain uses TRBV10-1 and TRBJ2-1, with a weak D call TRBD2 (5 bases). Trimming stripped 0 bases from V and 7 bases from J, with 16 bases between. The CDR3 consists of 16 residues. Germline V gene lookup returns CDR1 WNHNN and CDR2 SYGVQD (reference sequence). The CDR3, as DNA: TGCGCCAGCAGTGAGTCACCAGACTACGGGGTAAATGAGCAGTTCTTC. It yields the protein CASSESPDYGVNEQFF.

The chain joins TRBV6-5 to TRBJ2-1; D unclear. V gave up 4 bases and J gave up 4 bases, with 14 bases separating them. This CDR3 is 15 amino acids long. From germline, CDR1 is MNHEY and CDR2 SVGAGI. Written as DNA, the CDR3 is TGTGCCAGCAGTTCCACTAACCAAAGATACAATGAGCAGTTCTTC. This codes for CASSSTNQRYNEQFF.

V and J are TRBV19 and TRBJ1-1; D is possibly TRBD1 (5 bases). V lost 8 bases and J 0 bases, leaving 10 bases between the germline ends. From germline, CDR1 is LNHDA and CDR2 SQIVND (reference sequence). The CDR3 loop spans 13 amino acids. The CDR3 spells CASRQTMNTEAFF. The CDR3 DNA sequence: TGTGCCAGTCGACAGACCATGAACACTGAAGCTTTCTTT.

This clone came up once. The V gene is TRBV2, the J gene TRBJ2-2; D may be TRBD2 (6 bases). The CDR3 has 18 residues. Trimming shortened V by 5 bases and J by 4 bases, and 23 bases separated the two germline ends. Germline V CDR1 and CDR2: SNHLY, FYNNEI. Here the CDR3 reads CASSLTLRGKRFTGELFF. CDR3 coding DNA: TGTGCCAGCAGTCTTACGTTACGGGGGAAACGTTTCACCGGGGAGCTGTTTTTT.